This T cell receptor (beta chain) was sequenced during a study of cytomegalovirus exposure and HLA in healthy donors. This table comes from immunoSEQ multiplex PCR, and its TCRdb copy is limited to in-frame clones, with some not included. The sample includes about 180,000 clones, approximately 90% of them seen just once. This CDR3 has 14 residues. J was trimmed by 10 bases and V by 6 bases; bases with no gene match: 12. Looked up from germline, CDR1 is LNHDA and CDR2 is SQIVND (reference sequence). Study-wide findings and caveats: The majority of TCR sequences were rare, yet some public TCRs appeared in many donors. According to a subsequent analysis, TCR clusters identified in the first cohort showed a tendency to co-occur across the 100 to 150 validation repertoires. The listing of 150 to 200 TCR beta chains classed them as cytomegalovirus-associated.

About this clone itself: What it binds is not known.

The material sequenced was PBMCs. V usage is TRBV19 and J usage is TRBJ1-1, with 9 bases that match TRBD1. This clonotype originated in a woman aged 30 to 39 in good health and CMV-seronegative. CDR3 in amino acids: CASRGNNRGQVAFF. The CDR3 DNA reads as TGTGCCAGTAGGGGAAATAACAGGGGGCAAGTAGCTTTCTTT.